A selection of T cell receptor beta chains follows, all from one sample in a study of spatial heterogeneity in lung cancer. MiXCR, applied by TCRdb to the 5' RACE reads, yields one record per CDR3 protein. The repertoire holds around 10,000 distinct CDR3 sequences, with about a fifth as singletons. The sample in question was PBMCs, obtained at follow-up. The receptors come from a male donor with early-stage non-small cell lung cancer. CDR3s include the opening cysteine and the closing phenylalanine or tryptophan. D genes are given only for firm matches. Some rows have no size entry. The others give once, few or many, or a class for an expanded clone.

TRBJ1-6,.,TRBD1,TRBV19,CATGQGAGGSPLHF,TGTGCCACCGGACAGGGGGCAGGAGGATCACCCCTCCACTTT
TRBJ1-1,medium-sized,.,TRBV5-6,CASSLVRGRAFF,TGTGCCAGCAGCTTGGTCAGGGGTCGGGCTTTCTTT
TRBJ1-5,medium-sized,.,TRBV24-1,CATSPPGPGQPQHF,TGTGCCACCAGCCCTCCAGGGCCTGGCCAGCCCCAGCATTTT
TRBJ2-1,many,TRBD2,TRBV27,CATRGGANNEQFF,TGTGCCACACGGGGGGGGGCCAACAATGAGCAGTTCTTC
TRBJ2-2,many,TRBD1,TRBV4-3,CASSWTGGDTGELFF,TGCGCCAGCAGCTGGACAGGGGGCGACACCGGGGAGCTGTTTTTT
TRBJ1-6,medium-sized,TRBD1,TRBV20-1,CSARVGQGVSPLHF,TGCAGTGCTAGAGTGGGACAGGGGGTTTCACCCCTCCACTTT
TRBJ2-1,many,.,TRBV7-9,CASSLAVGGNEQFF,TGTGCCAGCAGCTTAGCGGTCGGGGGCAATGAGCAGTTCTTC
TRBJ2-7,many,.,TRBV2,CASSRNFQGEQYF,TGTGCCAGCAGTCGAAATTTTCAGGGCGAGCAGTACTTC
TRBJ1-5,many,.,TRBV2,CASSEVRRGNQPQHF,TGTGCCAGCAGTGAAGTCAGGAGGGGCAATCAGCCCCAGCATTTT
TRBJ2-1,many,TRBD2,TRBV6-2/TRBV6-3,CASSFLGLAGVLYNEQFF,TGTGCCAGCAGTTTCCTTGGACTAGCGGGAGTTTTATACAATGAGCAGTTCTTC
TRBJ1-2,.,.,TRBV20-1,CSANHRTDNYGYTF,TGCAGTGCTAACCACAGGACCGACAACTATGGCTACACCTTC